The 13 T cell receptor beta chains below come from one sample, sequenced in a study of immune evolution from preneoplasia to lung adenocarcinoma (dated by TCRdb to the early 2020s). Libraries were made using the immunoSEQ multiplex PCR assay. As stored in TCRdb, this immuneACCESS dataset retains in-frame rearrangements with V and J assigned. A fraction of the clones does not appear; measured against another copy, unresolved V genes explain less than half of the discrepancy, and the remainder lacks a known reason. In this sample the table shows 35,000 or so clones, 60% to 75% of which occur a single time. The ten most abundant clones make up around 6.5% of the sample. Sequenced sample: FFPE invasive lung adenocarcinoma tissue. Interpreted using the paper, the cell subset or site label stands for: frankly invasive lung adenocarcinoma (ADC). The receptors here all came from a person in their sixties with lung adenocarcinoma.

The genes are TRBV9 and TRBJ1-2; the D gene is possibly TRBD1 (5 bases). The CDR3 totals 14 residues. V was trimmed by 0 bases and J by 8 bases, leaving 14 bases between them. Per the germline V gene, CDR1 is SGDLS and CDR2 is YYNGEE. The chain's CDR3 is CASSVDEGMGGYTF. CDR3 nucleotides: TGTGCCAGCAGCGTAGATGAGGGGATGGGCGGCTACACCTTC.

This clone appeared once. The V gene is TRBV14, the J gene TRBJ1-2; possibly TRBD1 for D (6 bases). The CDR3 totals 15 residues. Trimming took 4 bases from V and 3 from J, leaving 15 bases between them. Germline V CDR1 and CDR2: SGHDN, FVKESK. The CDR3 spells CASSRRQGNDYGYTF. DNA of the CDR3: TGTGCCAGCAGCCGAAGGCAGGGGAATGACTATGGCTACACCTTC.

The chain links TRBV29-1 to TRBJ2-3, with 7 bases aligning to TRBD1. V was pared by 6 bases and J by 2 bases, with 11 bases of the junction left unmatched. Germline V gene data show CDR1 as SQVTM and CDR2 as ANQGSEA. The CDR3 extends over 15 amino acids. CDR3 DNA: TGCAGCGTGCGTAGACAGGACAGGCTCACAGATACGCAGTATTTT. Its protein product is CSVRRQDRLTDTQYF.

This chain connects TRBV5-6 to TRBJ2-6, with 7 bases that match TRBD1. CDR1 is SGHDT and CDR2 is YYEEEE in the germline V gene. The CDR3 covers 17 residues. V dropped 5 bases and J dropped 6; count of bases not matched to a gene: 14. The CDR3 bases are TGTGCCAGCAGTCGGCCGGGACAGCGCTCAGTGGCCAACGTCCTGACTTTC. Its protein is CASSRPGQRSVANVLTF.

The chain links TRBV30 to TRBJ2-2, with TRBD1 matching over 9 bases. Losses at the gene ends were 4 bases for V and 7 bases for J; bases not matched to a gene: 13. The CDR3 spans 16 residues. In germline, CDR1 is GTSNPN, CDR2 SVGIG (reference sequence). CDR3 in amino acids: CAWIPPGQGPSGELFF. DNA of the CDR3: TGTGCCTGGATTCCTCCGGGACAGGGTCCCAGCGGGGAGCTGTTTTTT.

The chain recombines TRBV28 with TRBJ1-2, with 7 nucleotides matching TRBD1. Unmatched junction bases numbered 6, after V lost 3 bases and J lost 8 bases. CDR1 and CDR2 from the germline V gene are MDHEN and SYDVKM. The CDR3 has 13 residues. The CDR3 DNA is TGTGCCAGCAGTTTCTGGACAGGACGGGGCTACACCTTC. It is translated as CASSFWTGRGYTF.

The chain couples TRBV18 to TRBJ2-7; 7 bases agree with TRBD2. CDR1 is KGHSH and CDR2 is LQKENI in the germline V gene. The CDR3 consists of 15 residues. The ends lost 2 bases at V and 2 bases at J; junction bases unmatched: 6. CDR3 sequence (DNA): TGTGCCAGCTCACCAATGGCTAGCGGAGCCTACGAGCAGTACTTC. It yields the protein CASSPMASGAYEQYF.

The V call is TRBV19, the J call TRBJ1-5; 10 bases match TRBD1. The V gene end was trimmed by 4 bases and the J gene end by 6 bases; junction bases not matched to a gene: 6. The CDR3 has 15 amino acids. Looked up from germline, CDR1 is LNHDA and CDR2 is SQIVND (reference sequence). DNA of the CDR3: TGTGCCAGTAGTAGGAGGGACAGGGGCGGTCAGCCCCAGCATTTT. Translated: CASSRRDRGGQPQHF.

This clone is categorized as medium-sized (0.01 to 0.1%). Other DNA sequences in the sample encode the same CDR3. The CDR3 is CASSPTGLDQPQHF. CDR3 nucleotides: TGTGCCAGTAGTCCTACAGGGCTTGATCAGCCCCAGCATTTT. The chain recombines TRBV19 with TRBJ1-5, with a possible D match to TRBD1 (6 bases). The CDR3 length is 14 residues. Looked up from germline, CDR1 is LNHDA and CDR2 is SQIVND (reference sequence). The germline V and J ends were trimmed by 5 bases and 5 bases, with 13 bases remaining between them.

In its sample, this clone was seen a few times. The chain links TRBV28 to TRBJ1-2; TRBD1 matches 7 bases. Unmatched junction bases numbered 11, after V lost 6 bases and J lost 7 bases. The CDR3 covers 14 residues. CDR1 and CDR2 from the germline V gene are MDHEN and SYDVKM. CDR3 DNA: TGTGCCAGCAGCCCCGGACAGGAGAGCCGTGGCTACACCTTC. Encoded protein: CASSPGQESRGYTF.

The chain has TRBV18 and TRBJ1-1; 7 bases align to TRBD1. V shed 3 bases and J 1 base; nucleotides not matched to a gene: 5. Germline CDR1 reads KGHSH; CDR2 reads LQKENI. The CDR3 runs 15 residues. The CDR3 DNA is TGTGCCAGCTCACCCAGGACAGGACGGAACACTGAAGCTTTCTTT. Protein: CASSPRTGRNTEAFF.

The V call is TRBV19, the J call TRBJ2-7, with 7 bases matching TRBD2. The germline gives CDR1 LNHDA, CDR2 SQIVND (reference sequence). The CDR3 sequence is 16 residues long. With V trimmed by 5 bases and J by 2 bases, 12 bases remained unmatched. CDR3 coding DNA: TGTGCCAGTAGTCCCCAGTGGGGGGGGATAACCTACGAGCAGTACTTC. It specifies CASSPQWGGITYEQYF.

This sequence joins TRBV6-6 and TRBJ2-1; a possible D gene is TRBD2 (6 bases). V was shortened by 2 bases and J by 4 bases, with 12 bases between the two germline ends. CDR1 is MNHNY, CDR2 SVGAGI, per germline (reference sequence). The CDR3 sequence is 15 residues long. CDR3: CASSYTSPEYNEQFF. The CDR3 coding sequence is TGTGCCAGCAGTTACACTAGCCCCGAATACAATGAGCAGTTCTTC.